One and the same sample provided the 23 T cell receptor beta chains below, sequenced in a study of siplizumab effects on memory and regulatory T cells. Sequencing was performed with immunoSEQ multiplex PCR; in TCRdb, only in-frame clones are kept and a portion is missing. The table includes around 100,000 clones, approximately 94% detected once. Sequenced: non-Treg CD4+ T cells sorted from blood. These receptors all come from a human donor in good health.

The chain combines TRBV6-1 with TRBJ2-5, with D perhaps matching TRBD1 (6 bases). Trimming pared 1 base from V and 5 bases from J, leaving 11 bases between. The germline V gene has CDR1 MNHNS and CDR2 SASEGT. This CDR3 is built from 14 residues. The chain's CDR3 is CASSEGRGRETQYF. DNA of the CDR3: TGTGCCAGCAGTGAAGGCAGGGGCAGGGAGACCCAGTACTTC.

The rearrangement joins TRBV7-9 to TRBJ2-3, with no clear D. The V end was cut by 2 bases, the J end by 1 base, with 10 bases between. CDR3 length: 15 residues. The germline CDR1 and CDR2 sequences are SEHNR and FQNEAQ (reference sequence). The DNA for the CDR3 is TGTGCCAGCAGCTTACGACGGTATGGCACAGATACGCAGTATTTT. Its protein is CASSLRRYGTDTQYF.

V gene TRBV30 combines with J gene TRBJ2-7; 7 bases fit TRBD2. The CDR3 is 14 residues long. CDR1 GTSNPN and CDR2 SVGIG come from the germline V gene (reference sequence). Trimming took 0 bases from V and 3 from J; bases not matched to a gene: 5. The CDR3 bases are TGTGCCTGGAGTGTAGGGCTAGCGGACTACGAGCAGTACTTC. The encoded protein is CAWSVGLADYEQYF.

The rearrangement links TRBV4-2 to TRBJ2-3; TRBD2 agrees at 11 bases. The CDR3 consists of 17 residues. V was pared by 0 bases and J by 6 bases, with 8 bases of the junction left unmatched. Germline CDR1 and CDR2: LGHNA and YNFKEQ. The CDR3 DNA reads as TGTGCCAGCAGCCAAGAGTCTCTAGCGGGAGGTTCTGATACGCAGTATTTT. This encodes CASSQESLAGGSDTQYF.

The gene calls are TRBV6-5 and TRBJ2-7, with D possibly TRBD1 on 5 matching bases. Germline V gene lookup returns CDR1 MNHEY and CDR2 SVGAGI. Between the trimmed V and J ends, which lost 8 bases and 6 bases, there was a span of 23 bases. The CDR3 contains 15 residues. The CDR3 bases are TGTGCCAGCGGCCCTACCAACTCAGCCCAGGGCGAGCAGTACTTC. Translated, it gives CASGPTNSAQGEQYF.

CDR3 bases: TGTGCCAGCGTCGAGCGGCTAGCGGGACTTAATGAGCAGTTCTTC. Protein: CASVERLAGLNEQFF. This chain links TRBV2 with TRBJ2-1; 9 nucleotides agree with TRBD2. After removal of 8 bases from V and 7 bases from J, the junction contained 12 bases not matched to a gene. This CDR3 contains 15 residues. In germline, CDR1 is SNHLY, CDR2 FYNNEI.

To note about this clone: Distinct nucleotide sequences in the sample also encode this CDR3. The chain recombines TRBV5-6 with TRBJ1-1; D uncertain. The V end lost 0 bases, the J end lost 0 bases, and 6 bases lay between the germline ends. The CDR3 covers 14 residues. Per the germline V gene, CDR1 is SGHDT and CDR2 is YYEEEE. CDR3 nucleotides: TGTGCCAGCAGCTTGGAACAAGTGAACACTGAAGCTTTCTTT. Its translation is CASSLEQVNTEAFF. The full variable domain, its missing parts supplied by reference TRBV5-6 and TRBJ1-1, is DAGVTQSPTHLIKTRGQQVTLRCSPKSGHDTVSWYQQALGQGPQFIFQYYEEEERQRGNFPDRFSGHQFPNYSSELNVNALLLGDSALYLCASSLEQVNTEAFFGQGTRLTVV.

The chain employs TRBV4-1 and TRBJ2-2; D is uncertain. The CDR3 runs to 16 residues. The V and J ends lost 4 bases and 1 base respectively, with 13 bases between them. Germline V CDR1 and CDR2: MGHRA, YSYEKL. As DNA, the CDR3 is TGCGCCAGCAGCCCCGGACCTCTTTTGAACACCGGGGAGCTGTTTTTT. It yields the protein CASSPGPLLNTGELFF.

This chain links TRBV18 with TRBJ2-3; 10 nucleotides match TRBD1. This CDR3 spans 15 amino acids. V dropped 6 bases and J dropped 0; count of bases not matched to a gene: 3. The germline V gene encodes CDR1 KGHSH and CDR2 LQKENI. CDR3 in DNA: TGTGCCAGCTCGCGGACAGGGGGGAGCACAGATACGCAGTATTTT. Protein: CASSRTGGSTDTQYF.

V usage is TRBV5-6 and J usage is TRBJ2-1; D ambiguous. The V end was cut by 0 bases, the J end by 4 bases, with 17 bases between. CDR3 length equals 17 residues. Germline V CDR1 and CDR2: SGHDT, YYEEEE. The CDR3 coding sequence is TGTGCCAGCAGCTTGGCGTATCCCCCTCTAGGTTACAATGAGCAGTTCTTC. This codes for CASSLAYPPLGYNEQFF.

This chain links TRBV9 with TRBJ2-1; D gene unclear. The ends were cut back, 4 bases at V and 6 bases at J, with 17 bases in the middle. The CDR3 has 15 amino acids. Per the germline V gene, CDR1 is SGDLS and CDR2 is YYNGEE. The CDR3 DNA reads TGTGCCAGCAGCCCGCAGTTTGAGCCCGTCAATGAGCAGTTCTTC. This codes for CASSPQFEPVNEQFF.

This sequence joins TRBV14 and TRBJ2-5, with no clear D. The CDR3 is 13 residues long. Trimming cost V 1 base and J 3 bases, with 6 bases left between them. Germline V gene lookup returns CDR1 SGHDN and CDR2 FVKESK. The CDR3 region has the DNA TGTGCCAGCAGCCAAGGGCAGAAAGAGACCCAGTACTTC. Translated, it gives CASSQGQKETQYF.

The V and J genes are TRBV7-8 and TRBJ1-1; 8 positions agree with TRBD1. Germline lookup yields CDR1 SGHVS and CDR2 FQNEAQ. CDR3 length: 13 residues. Trimming removed 2 bases from V and 10 bases from J; junction bases left unmatched: 6. The CDR3 nucleotides read TGTGCCAGCAGCTTAAGACAGGGGCAGGCAGCTTTCTTT. Protein: CASSLRQGQAAFF. Drawing the rest from reference TRBV7-8 and TRBJ1-1, the complete variable domain is GAGVSQSPRYKVAKRGQDVALRCDPISGHVSLFWYQQALGQGPEFLTYFQNEAQLDKSGLPSDRFFAERPEGSVSTLKIQRTQQEDSAVYLCASSLRQGQAAFFGQGTRLTVV.

This chain links TRBV7-3 with TRBJ2-3, with TRBD2 identical over 7 bases. Trimming removed 3 bases from V and 10 bases from J; junction bases left unmatched: 7. The CDR3 is made up of 13 amino acids. The germline CDR1 and CDR2 sequences are SGHTA and FQGTGA. CDR3 sequence: CASSFGLDRAQYF. CDR3 nucleotide sequence: TGTGCCAGCAGCTTCGGACTAGATAGGGCGCAGTATTTT.

The chain is built from TRBV30 and TRBJ2-6; the D gene is possibly TRBD2 (5 bases). The germline V and J ends were trimmed by 5 bases and 0 bases, with 11 bases remaining between them. From germline, CDR1 is GTSNPN and CDR2 SVGIG (reference sequence). The CDR3 sequence is 15 residues long. CDR3 DNA sequence: TGTGCCTGGTGCTTCGGGGTCTCTGGGGCCAACGTCCTGACTTTC. Translated: CAWCFGVSGANVLTF.

The chain recombines TRBV5-1 with TRBJ2-5; D may correspond to TRBD1 or TRBD2 (6 bases each). Trimming cost V 1 base and J 4 bases, with 17 bases left between them. In germline, CDR1 is SGHRS, CDR2 YFSETQ. The CDR3 runs 16 residues. The CDR3 DNA reads TGCGCCAGCAGCTTGTCGACGAGGGGGGCGGGAGAGACCCAGTACTTC. It yields the protein CASSLSTRGAGETQYF.

The table lists this clone with a count of one. The CDR3 loop reads CASSSLYNEQFF. The CDR3 DNA follows: TGTGCCAGCAGTTCCCTCTACAATGAGCAGTTCTTC. The V gene is TRBV6-5, the J gene TRBJ2-1; D uncertain. Germline assignment: CDR1 MNHEY and CDR2 SVGAGI. Trimming took off 4 bases at V and 3 bases at J, with 4 bases between the two ends. CDR3 length: 12 residues.

This clone is a singleton in its sample. The chain joins TRBV19 to TRBJ2-7; TRBD1 aligns across 7 bases. The CDR3 is 14 amino acids. The germline CDR1 and CDR2 sequences are LNHDA and SQIVND (reference sequence). V was pared by 6 bases and J by 5 bases, with 10 bases of the junction left unmatched. CDR3 residues: CASRKMTGSNEQYF. The CDR3 region has the DNA TGTGCCAGTAGGAAGATGACAGGGAGCAACGAGCAGTACTTC.

The chain recombines TRBV6-1 with TRBJ2-2, with TRBD1 matching over 10 bases. The V segment lost 6 bases and the J segment 6 bases; nucleotides outside the gene matches: 4. Germline V CDR1 and CDR2: MNHNS, SASEGT. The CDR3 has 14 residues. DNA of the CDR3: TGTGCCAGCAGATCCGGGACAGGGGCCGGGGAGCTGTTTTTT. This sequence encodes CASRSGTGAGELFF.

This sequence joins TRBV15 and TRBJ1-2; 12 bases agree with TRBD1. From germline, CDR1 is LNHNV and CDR2 YYDKDF (reference sequence). V lost 0 bases, J lost 6 bases, and 5 bases stayed unmatched. The CDR3 covers 16 residues. Written as DNA, the CDR3 is TGTGCCACCAGCAGAGATTTAGGGACAGGGGGCGATGGCTACACCTTC. This gives the protein CATSRDLGTGGDGYTF.

This sequence joins TRBV25-1 and TRBJ1-3; D is unclear. Looked up from germline, CDR1 is MGHDK and CDR2 is SYGVNS. V lost 7 bases and J lost 8, with 9 bases in between. The CDR3 extends over 11 amino acids. For the CDR3, the DNA is TGTGCCAGCACTATAGCGGACACCATATATTTT. It is translated as CASTIADTIYF. Drawing the rest from reference TRBV25-1 and TRBJ1-3, the complete variable domain is EADIYQTPRYLVIGTGKKITLECSQTMGHDKMYWYQQDPGMELHLIHYSYGVNSTEKGDLSSESTVSRIRTEHFPLTLESARPSHTSQYLCASTIADTIYFGEGSWLTVV.

The chain joins TRBV5-4 to TRBJ2-7; 12 bases line up with TRBD2. The J segment lost 6 bases and the V segment lost 2 bases, leaving 3 bases of the junction unmatched. Germline values: CDR1 SGHNT, CDR2 YYREEE (reference sequence). This CDR3 has 14 amino acids. The CDR3: CASSFASGRVEQYF. In DNA, the CDR3 is TGTGCCAGCAGCTTCGCTAGCGGGAGGGTCGAGCAGTACTTC.

The J gene is TRBJ2-7, the V gene TRBV10-3, with 10 bases that match TRBD1. The CDR3 runs 13 residues. The trim removed 6 bases at V and 7 bases at J, leaving 6 bases unmatched. CDR1 is ENHRY, CDR2 SYGVKD, per germline. CDR3 in amino acids: CAIRRQGAGEQYF. The CDR3 bases are TGTGCCATCAGGCGACAGGGGGCTGGGGAGCAGTACTTC.